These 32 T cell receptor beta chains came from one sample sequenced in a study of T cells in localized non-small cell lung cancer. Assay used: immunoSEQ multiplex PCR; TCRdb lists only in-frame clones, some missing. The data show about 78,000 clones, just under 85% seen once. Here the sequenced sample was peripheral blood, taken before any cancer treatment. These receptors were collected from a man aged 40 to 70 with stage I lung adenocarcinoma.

The CDR3 sequence: CASSERGRADTQYF. The CDR3 coding sequence is TGTGCCAGCAGCGAAAGAGGGAGGGCAGATACGCAGTATTTT. The V gene is TRBV6-1, the J gene TRBJ2-3; 7 nucleotides line up with TRBD2. V gave up 6 bases and J gave up 4 bases; unmatched junction bases: 7. Germline V lookup: CDR1 MNHNS, CDR2 SASEGT. The CDR3 has 14 amino acids.

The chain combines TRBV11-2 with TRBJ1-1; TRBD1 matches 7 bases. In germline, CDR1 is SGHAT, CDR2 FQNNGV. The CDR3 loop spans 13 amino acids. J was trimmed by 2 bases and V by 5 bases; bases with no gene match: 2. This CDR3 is CASSQGGNTEAFF. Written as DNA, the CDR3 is TGTGCCAGCAGCCAGGGGGGAAACACTGAAGCTTTCTTT.

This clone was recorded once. As DNA, the CDR3 is TGTGCCTGGAAGCGACAGGGGGAGGGCGAGCAGTACTTC. It codes for CAWKRQGEGEQYF. The rearrangement uses TRBV30 and TRBJ2-7; 9 bases fit TRBD1. Looked up from germline, CDR1 is GTSNPN and CDR2 is SVGIG (reference sequence). Losses at the gene ends were 4 bases for V and 6 bases for J; bases not matched to a gene: 7. The CDR3 runs to 13 residues.

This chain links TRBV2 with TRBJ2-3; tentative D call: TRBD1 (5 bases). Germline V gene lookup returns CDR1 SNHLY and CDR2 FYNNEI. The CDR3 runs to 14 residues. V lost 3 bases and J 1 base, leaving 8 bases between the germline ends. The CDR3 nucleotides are TGTGCCAGCAGTGATACAGGAGGCACAGATACGCAGTATTTT. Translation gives CASSDTGGTDTQYF.

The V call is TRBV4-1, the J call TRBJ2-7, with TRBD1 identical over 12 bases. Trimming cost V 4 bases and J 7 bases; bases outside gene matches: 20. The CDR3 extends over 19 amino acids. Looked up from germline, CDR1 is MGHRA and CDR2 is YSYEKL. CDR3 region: CASSRGLFNLGTGGREQYF. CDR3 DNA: TGCGCCAGCAGCCGAGGATTATTTAACTTGGGGACAGGGGGCCGGGAGCAGTACTTC.

The CDR3 DNA reads as TGTGCCACCCTGGACTTTTCAGGGGTCTACAATGAGCAGTTCTTC. It is translated as CATLDFSGVYNEQFF. V usage is TRBV28 and J usage is TRBJ2-1, with D perhaps TRBD1 (6 bases). Trimming took 10 bases from V and 3 from J, leaving 19 bases between them. CDR1 and CDR2 (germline): MDHEN, SYDVKM. The CDR3 has 15 residues. The entire variable domain, with the rest obtained from reference TRBV28 and TRBJ2-1, is as follows: DVKVTQSSRYLVKRTGEKVFLECVQDMDHENMFWYRQDPGLGLRLIYFSYDVKMKEKGDIPEGYSVSREKKERFSLILESASTNQTSMYLCATLDFSGVYNEQFFGPGTRLTVL.

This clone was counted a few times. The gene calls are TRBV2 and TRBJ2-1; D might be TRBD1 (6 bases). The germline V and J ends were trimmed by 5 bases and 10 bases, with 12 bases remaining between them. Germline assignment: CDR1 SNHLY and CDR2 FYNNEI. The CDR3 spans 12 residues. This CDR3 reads CASSKGHREQFF. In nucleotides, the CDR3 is TGTGCCAGCAGTAAGGGACATCGGGAGCAGTTCTTC.

In nucleotides, the CDR3 is TGTGCCAGCTCACCCGGGACAGAGAGTGGTGGCTACACCTTC. Translation: CASSPGTESGGYTF. The chain has TRBV18 and TRBJ1-2, with 7 bases aligning to TRBD1. Germline V CDR1 and CDR2: KGHSH, LQKENI. The CDR3 is made up of 14 amino acids. V was pared by 3 bases and J by 7 bases, with 8 bases of the junction left unmatched.

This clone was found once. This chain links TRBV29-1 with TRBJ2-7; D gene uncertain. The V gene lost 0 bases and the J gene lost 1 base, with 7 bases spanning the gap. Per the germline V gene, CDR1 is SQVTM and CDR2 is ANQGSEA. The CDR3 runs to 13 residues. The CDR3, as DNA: TGCAGCGTTGAAGAAGGAGATTCCTACGAGCAGTACTTC. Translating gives CSVEEGDSYEQYF.

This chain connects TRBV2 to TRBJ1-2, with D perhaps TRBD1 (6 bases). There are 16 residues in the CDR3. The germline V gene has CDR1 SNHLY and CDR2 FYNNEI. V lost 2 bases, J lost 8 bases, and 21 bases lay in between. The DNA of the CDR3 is TGTGCCAGCAGTGAATACGGGGGCCAGGTGGCGGAGGGCTACACCTTC. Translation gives CASSEYGGQVAEGYTF.

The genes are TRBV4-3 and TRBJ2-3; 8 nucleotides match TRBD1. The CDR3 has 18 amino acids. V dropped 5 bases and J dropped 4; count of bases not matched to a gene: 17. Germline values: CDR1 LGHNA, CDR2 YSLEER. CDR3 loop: CASSSRASGGSRADTQYF. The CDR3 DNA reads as TGCGCCAGCAGCTCTCGTGCGTCAGGGGGCAGTCGGGCAGATACGCAGTATTTT.

This CDR3 is CASRSPKGSTEAFF. In nucleotides, the CDR3 is TGTGCCAGCAGATCCCCTAAGGGTAGCACTGAAGCTTTCTTT. The genes are TRBV5-6 and TRBJ1-1, with D uncertain. The germline gives CDR1 SGHDT, CDR2 YYEEEE. The CDR3 runs to 14 residues. Trimming took 5 bases from V and 4 from J, leaving 15 bases between them.

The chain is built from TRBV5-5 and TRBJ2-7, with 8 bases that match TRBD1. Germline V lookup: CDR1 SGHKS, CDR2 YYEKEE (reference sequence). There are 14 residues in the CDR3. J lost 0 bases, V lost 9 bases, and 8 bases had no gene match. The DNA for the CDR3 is TGTGCCACCTCGGGGACAGGCAACTCCTACGAGCAGTACTTC. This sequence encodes CATSGTGNSYEQYF.

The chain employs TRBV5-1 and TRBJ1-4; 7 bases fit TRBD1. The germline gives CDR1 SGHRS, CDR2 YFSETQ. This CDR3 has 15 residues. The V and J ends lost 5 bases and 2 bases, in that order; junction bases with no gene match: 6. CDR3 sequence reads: CASRSTGRTNEKLFF. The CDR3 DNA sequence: TGCGCCAGCAGATCGACAGGGCGGACTAATGAAAAACTGTTTTTT.

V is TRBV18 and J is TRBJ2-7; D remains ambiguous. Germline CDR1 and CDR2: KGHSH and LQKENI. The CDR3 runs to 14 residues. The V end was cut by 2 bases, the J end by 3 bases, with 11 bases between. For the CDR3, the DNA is TGTGCCAGCTCACCAGGGTTGGATCTCTACGAGCAGTACTTC. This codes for CASSPGLDLYEQYF.

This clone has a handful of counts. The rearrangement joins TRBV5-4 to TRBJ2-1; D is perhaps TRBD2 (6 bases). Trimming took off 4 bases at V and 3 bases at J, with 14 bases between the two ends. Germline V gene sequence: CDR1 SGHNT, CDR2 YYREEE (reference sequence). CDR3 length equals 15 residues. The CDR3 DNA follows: TGTGCCAGCAGCGCGGGTGAGCGGGTCTACAATGAGCAGTTCTTC. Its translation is CASSAGERVYNEQFF.

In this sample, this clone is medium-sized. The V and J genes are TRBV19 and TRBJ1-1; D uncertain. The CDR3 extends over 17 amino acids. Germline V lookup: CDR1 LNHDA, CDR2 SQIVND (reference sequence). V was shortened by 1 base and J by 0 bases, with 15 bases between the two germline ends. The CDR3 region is CASSIGEDGVVNTEAFF. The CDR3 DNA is TGTGCCAGTAGTATAGGGGAGGACGGTGTTGTGAACACTGAAGCTTTCTTT.

The CDR3 protein is CASSSGVGDRDREQYF. In DNA, the CDR3 is TGTGCCAGCAGTTCAGGGGTAGGGGACAGGGATCGCGAGCAGTACTTC. The V gene is TRBV27, the J gene TRBJ2-7; 9 nucleotides agree with TRBD1. V shed 4 bases and J 6 bases; nucleotides not matched to a gene: 13. CDR1 and CDR2 (germline): MNHEY, SMNVEV (reference sequence). The CDR3 contains 16 residues.

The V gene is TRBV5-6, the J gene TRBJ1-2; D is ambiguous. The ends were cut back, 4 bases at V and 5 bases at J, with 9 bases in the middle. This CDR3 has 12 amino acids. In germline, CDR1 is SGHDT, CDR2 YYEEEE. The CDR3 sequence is CASSAGPYGYTF. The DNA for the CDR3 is TGTGCCAGCAGCGCCGGCCCTTATGGCTACACCTTC.

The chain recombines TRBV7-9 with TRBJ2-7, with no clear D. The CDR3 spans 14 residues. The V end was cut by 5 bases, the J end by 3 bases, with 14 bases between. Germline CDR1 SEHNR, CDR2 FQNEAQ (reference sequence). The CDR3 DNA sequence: TGTGCCAGCAGCCCCGGCGGCAGGATCTACGAGCAGTACTTC. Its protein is CASSPGGRIYEQYF.

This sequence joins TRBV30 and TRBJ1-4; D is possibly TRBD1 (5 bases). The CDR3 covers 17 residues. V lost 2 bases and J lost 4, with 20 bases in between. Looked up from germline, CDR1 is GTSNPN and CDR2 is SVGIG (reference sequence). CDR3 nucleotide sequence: TGTGCCTGGAGTTTCTTTTTAGGTCAGGGTGATAATGAAAAACTGTTTTTT. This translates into CAWSFFLGQGDNEKLFF.

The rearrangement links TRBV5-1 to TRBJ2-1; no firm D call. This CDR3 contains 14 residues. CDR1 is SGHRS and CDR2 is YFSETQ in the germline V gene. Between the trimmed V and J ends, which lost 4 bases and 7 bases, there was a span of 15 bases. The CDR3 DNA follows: TGCGCCAGCAGCGTAGTTGGGAAAGCGAATGAGCAGTTCTTC. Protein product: CASSVVGKANEQFF.

Here the CDR3 DNA reads TGTGCCCGAAAGGTCAGGAGCGGCAGCACAGATACGCAGTATTTT. Its protein product is CARKVRSGSTDTQYF. V usage is TRBV2 and J usage is TRBJ2-3; a weak D match, TRBD2 (5 bases). Germline CDR1 is SNHLY and CDR2 is FYNNEI. V lost 11 bases, J lost 0 bases, and 18 bases lay in between. The CDR3 spans 15 residues.

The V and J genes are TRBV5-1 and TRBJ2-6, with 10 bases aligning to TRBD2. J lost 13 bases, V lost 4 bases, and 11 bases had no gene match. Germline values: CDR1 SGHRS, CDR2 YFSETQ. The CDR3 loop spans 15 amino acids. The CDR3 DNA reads TGCGCCAGCAGCACCGGGACTAGCGCCGCACAGGTCCTGACTTTC. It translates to CASSTGTSAAQVLTF.

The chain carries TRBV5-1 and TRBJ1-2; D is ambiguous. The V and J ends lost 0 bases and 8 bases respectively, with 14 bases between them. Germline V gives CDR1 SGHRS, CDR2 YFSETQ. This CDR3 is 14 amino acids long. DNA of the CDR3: TGCGCCAGCAGCTTGGGGACTCACTCCGGGGGCTACACCTTC. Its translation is CASSLGTHSGGYTF.

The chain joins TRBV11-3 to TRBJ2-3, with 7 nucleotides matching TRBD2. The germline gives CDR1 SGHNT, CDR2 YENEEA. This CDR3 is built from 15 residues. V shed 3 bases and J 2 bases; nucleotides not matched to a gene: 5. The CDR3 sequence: CASSFAGANTDTQYF. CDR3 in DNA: TGTGCCAGCAGCTTCGCGGGAGCAAACACAGATACGCAGTATTTT.

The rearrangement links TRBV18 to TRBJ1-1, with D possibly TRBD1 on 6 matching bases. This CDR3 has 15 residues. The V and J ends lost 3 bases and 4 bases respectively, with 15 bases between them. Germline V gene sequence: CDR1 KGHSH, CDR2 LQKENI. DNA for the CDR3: TGTGCCAGCTCACCTCGCGGGGGCGGGAGCACTGAAGCTTTCTTT. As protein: CASSPRGGGSTEAFF.

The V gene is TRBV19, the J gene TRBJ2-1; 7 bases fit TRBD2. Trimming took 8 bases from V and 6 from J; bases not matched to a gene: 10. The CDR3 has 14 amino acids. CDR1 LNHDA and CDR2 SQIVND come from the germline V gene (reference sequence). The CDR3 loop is CASSYREALNEQFF. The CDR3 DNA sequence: TGTGCCAGTTCTTACCGGGAGGCCCTCAATGAGCAGTTCTTC.

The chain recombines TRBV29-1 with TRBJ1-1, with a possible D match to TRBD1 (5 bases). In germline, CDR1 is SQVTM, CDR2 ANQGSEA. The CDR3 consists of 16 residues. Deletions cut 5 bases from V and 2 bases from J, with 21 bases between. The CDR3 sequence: CSVTKRAQGTNTEAFF. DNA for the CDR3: TGCAGCGTTACGAAACGGGCCCAGGGCACCAACACTGAAGCTTTCTTT. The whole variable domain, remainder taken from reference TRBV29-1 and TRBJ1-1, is SAVISQKPSRDICQRGTSLTIQCQVDSQVTMMFWYRQQPGQSLTLIATANQGSEATYESGFVIDKFPISRPNLTFSTLTVSNMSPEDSSIYLCSVTKRAQGTNTEAFFGQGTRLTVV.

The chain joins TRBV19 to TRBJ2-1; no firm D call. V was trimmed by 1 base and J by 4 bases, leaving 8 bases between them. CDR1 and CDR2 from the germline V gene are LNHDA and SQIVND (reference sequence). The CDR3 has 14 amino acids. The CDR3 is CASSIGSLYNEQFF. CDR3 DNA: TGTGCCAGTAGTATAGGAAGTCTGTACAATGAGCAGTTCTTC.

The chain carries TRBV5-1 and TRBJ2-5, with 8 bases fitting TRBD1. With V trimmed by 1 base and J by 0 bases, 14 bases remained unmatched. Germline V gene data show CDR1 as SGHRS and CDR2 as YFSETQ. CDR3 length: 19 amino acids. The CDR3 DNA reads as TGCGCCAGCAGCTTGCTAGGGGGCCCCGGGACAGGCTACCAAGAGACCCAGTACTTC. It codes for CASSLLGGPGTGYQETQYF.

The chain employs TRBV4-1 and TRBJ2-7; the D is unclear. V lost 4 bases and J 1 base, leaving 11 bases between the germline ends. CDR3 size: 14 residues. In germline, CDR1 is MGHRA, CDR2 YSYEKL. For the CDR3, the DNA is TGCGCCAGCAGCCGATTGCAGCGATCCTACGAGCAGTACTTC. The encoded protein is CASSRLQRSYEQYF.